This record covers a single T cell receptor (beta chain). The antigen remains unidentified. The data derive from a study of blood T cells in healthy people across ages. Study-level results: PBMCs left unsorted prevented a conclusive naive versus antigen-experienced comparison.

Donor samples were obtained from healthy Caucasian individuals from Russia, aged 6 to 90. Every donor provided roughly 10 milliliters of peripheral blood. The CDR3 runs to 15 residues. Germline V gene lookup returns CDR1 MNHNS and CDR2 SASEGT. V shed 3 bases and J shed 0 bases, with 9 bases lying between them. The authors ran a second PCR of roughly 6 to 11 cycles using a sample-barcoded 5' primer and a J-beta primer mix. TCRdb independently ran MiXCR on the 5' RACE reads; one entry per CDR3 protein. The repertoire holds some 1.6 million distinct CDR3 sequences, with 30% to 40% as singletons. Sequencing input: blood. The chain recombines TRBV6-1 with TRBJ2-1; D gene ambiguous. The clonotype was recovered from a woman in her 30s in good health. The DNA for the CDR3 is TGTGCCAGCAGTGAGAGCCTTAGCTCCTACAATGAGCAGTTCTTC. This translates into CASSESLSSYNEQFF.